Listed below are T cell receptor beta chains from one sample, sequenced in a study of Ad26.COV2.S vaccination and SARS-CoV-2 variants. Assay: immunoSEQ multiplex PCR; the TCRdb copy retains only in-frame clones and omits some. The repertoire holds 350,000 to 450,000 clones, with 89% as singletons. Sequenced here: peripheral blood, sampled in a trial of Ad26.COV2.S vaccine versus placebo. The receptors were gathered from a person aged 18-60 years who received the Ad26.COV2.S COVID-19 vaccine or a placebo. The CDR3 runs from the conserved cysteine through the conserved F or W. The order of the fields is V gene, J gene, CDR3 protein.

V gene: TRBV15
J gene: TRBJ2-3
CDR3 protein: CATSTLPGLAGVSDTQYF

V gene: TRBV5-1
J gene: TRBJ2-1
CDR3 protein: CASSLGGSVYNEQFF

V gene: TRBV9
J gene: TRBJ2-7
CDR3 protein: CASSPTGQPYEQYF

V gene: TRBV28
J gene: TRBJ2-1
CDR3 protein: CASNMDRSYNEQFF

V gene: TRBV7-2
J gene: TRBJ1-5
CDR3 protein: CASSLGRVADYYSNQPQHF

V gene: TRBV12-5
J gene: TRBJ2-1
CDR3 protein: CASGLLPAGWGNEQFF

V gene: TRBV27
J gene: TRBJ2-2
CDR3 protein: CASSLYVLGELFF

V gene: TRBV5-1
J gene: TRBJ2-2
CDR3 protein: CASSLGGNTGELFF

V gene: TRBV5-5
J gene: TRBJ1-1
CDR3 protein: CASSRAMNTEAFF

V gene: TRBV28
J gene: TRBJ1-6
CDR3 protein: CANPGPNPSPLHF

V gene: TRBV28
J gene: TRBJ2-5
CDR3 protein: CASSAPKTGIGETQYF

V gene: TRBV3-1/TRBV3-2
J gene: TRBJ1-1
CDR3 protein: CASSQELLGQPNGPEAFF

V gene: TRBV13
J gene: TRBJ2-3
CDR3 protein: CASSFGRLTTTDTQYF

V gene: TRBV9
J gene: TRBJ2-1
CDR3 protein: CASSRGTSGRWENEQFF

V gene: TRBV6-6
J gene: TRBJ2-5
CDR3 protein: CASRGTSEQETQYF

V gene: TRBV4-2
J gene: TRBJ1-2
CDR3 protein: CASSQGDRRPLDYTF

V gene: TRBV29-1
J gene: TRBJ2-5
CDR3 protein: CSVGTGGPETQYF

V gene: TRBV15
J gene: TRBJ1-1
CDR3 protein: CATSRNIDSEAFF

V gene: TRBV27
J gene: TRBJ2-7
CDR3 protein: CASSLSLAGSYEQYF

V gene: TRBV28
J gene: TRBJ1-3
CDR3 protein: CASSSVNWDTGNTIYF

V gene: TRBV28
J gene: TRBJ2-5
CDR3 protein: CASSFGGQLAADFNGDSPEETQYF

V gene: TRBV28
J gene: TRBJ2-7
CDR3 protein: CASSPQVSSYEQYF

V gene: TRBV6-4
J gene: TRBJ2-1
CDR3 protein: CASGTGPFNEQFF

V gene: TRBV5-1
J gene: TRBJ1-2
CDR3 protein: CASSLRDRGWNYGYTF

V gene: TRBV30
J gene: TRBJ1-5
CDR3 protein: CAWSPGLGQPQHF

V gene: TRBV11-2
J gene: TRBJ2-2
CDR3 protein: CASSLSRTANTGELFF

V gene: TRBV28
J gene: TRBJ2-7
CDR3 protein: CASSLRYEQYF

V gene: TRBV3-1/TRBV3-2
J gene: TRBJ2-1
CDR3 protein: CASTLLGGTSNEQFF

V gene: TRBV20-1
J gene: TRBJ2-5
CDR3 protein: CSAREETQYF

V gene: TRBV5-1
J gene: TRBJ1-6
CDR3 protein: CASSLGQISNSPLHF

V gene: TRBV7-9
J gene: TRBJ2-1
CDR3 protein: CAVGASGLDEQFF

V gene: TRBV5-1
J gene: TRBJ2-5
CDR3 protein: CASSLVSGQETQYF

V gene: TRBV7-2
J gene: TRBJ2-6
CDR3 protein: CASRLTSGASGANVLTF

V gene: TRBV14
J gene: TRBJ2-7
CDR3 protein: CASSQVGQVVVEQYF

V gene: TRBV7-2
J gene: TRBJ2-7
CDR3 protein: CASSLGGSGTYEQYF

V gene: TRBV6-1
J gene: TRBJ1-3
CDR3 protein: CASSETPGTGNTIYF

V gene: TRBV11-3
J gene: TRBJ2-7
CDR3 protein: CASSLSTEGQYF